The 22 T cell receptor beta chains in this list originate from one sample, sequenced in a study of human CD8 memory T cell subsets. Scientists made TCR beta libraries using UMI-labeled 5' RACE. TCRdb re-called the 5' RACE reads and catalogs CDR3 proteins one per entry, DNA excluded. The table for this sample gives more than 7,500 distinct CDR3 sequences. The sample was CD8+ T cells from PBMCs. The source is a human donor in good health.

This chain links TRBV24-1 with TRBJ2-2; without DNA, the TCRdb call of TRBD1 cannot be checked. Germline V gene sequence: CDR1 KGHDR, CDR2 SFDVKD. The CDR3 sequence is 14 residues long. The CDR3 sequence is CATSEKGRGGELFF.

This clonotype registers medium-sized by frequency. The chain is built from TRBV7-9 and TRBJ2-7. CDR1 is SEHNR, CDR2 FQNEAQ, per germline (reference sequence). CDR3 length: 13 residues. The CDR3 here is CASSFDGYYEQYF.

According to its frequency, this clonotype is medium-sized. The chain couples TRBV4-2 to TRBJ1-3. CDR3 length: 17 amino acids. The germline gives CDR1 LGHNA, CDR2 YNFKEQ. The CDR3 is CASSQLSTGSSGNTIYF.

The chain joins TRBV28 to TRBJ2-7; the D call from TCRdb, TRBD1, cannot be confirmed without DNA. The CDR3 spans 14 residues. CDR1 and CDR2 (germline): MDHEN, SYDVKM. This CDR3 is CASSRPRDSYEQYF. Full variable domain (rest looked up from reference TRBV28 and TRBJ2-7): DVKVTQSSRYLVKRTGEKVFLECVQDMDHENMFWYRQDPGLGLRLIYFSYDVKMKEKGDIPEGYSVSREKKERFSLILESASTNQTSMYLCASSRPRDSYEQYFGPGTRLTVT.

This clonotype is deemed medium-sized (0.01 to 0.1%) by its frequency. The V gene is TRBV6-5, the J gene TRBJ1-5; TCRdb proposes TRBD1, but this gene call is untestable without DNA. Looked up from germline, CDR1 is MNHEY and CDR2 is SVGAGI. This CDR3 region has 14 residues. The CDR3 is CASRPQGSNQPQHF.

According to its frequency, this clonotype is medium-sized. V and J are TRBV7-9 and TRBJ2-7; there is no DNA to check the TCRdb D call of TRBD2. There are 14 residues in the CDR3. Germline values: CDR1 SEHNR, CDR2 FQNEAQ (reference sequence). The CDR3 reads CASKRLAGVYEQYF. The full variable domain, completed using reference TRBV7-9 and TRBJ2-7, is DTGVSQNPRHKITKRGQNVTFRCDPISEHNRLYWYRQTLGQGPEFLTYFQNEAQLEKSRLLSDRFSAERPKGSFSTLEIQRTEQGDSAMYLCASKRLAGVYEQYFGPGTRLTVT.

The V call is TRBV20-1, the J call TRBJ2-7; TCRdb picks TRBD2, but there is no DNA to check that call. CDR3 size: 15 residues. Per germline, CDR1 DFQATT and CDR2 SNEGSKA (reference sequence). CDR3: CSARKPGLVAYEQYF.

The chain recombines TRBV6-2 or TRBV6-3 with TRBJ2-1; TCRdb lists TRBD1, though no DNA is available to test this call. The CDR3 totals 14 residues. Germline CDR1 is MNHEY and CDR2 is SVGEGT. CDR3 in amino acids: CASSPLEQGNEQFF.

The chain combines TRBV6-5 with TRBJ2-5; the TRBD2 assignment by TCRdb is unverifiable without DNA. The germline V gene has CDR1 MNHEY and CDR2 SVGAGI. The CDR3 runs 16 residues. CDR3: CASSYGAGALRETQYF.

The V and J genes are TRBV12-3 or TRBV12-4 and TRBJ2-5. The CDR3 is made up of 12 amino acids. CDR3 amino acids: CASSPFEETQYF.

This chain connects TRBV12-3 or TRBV12-4 to TRBJ1-2; checking the TCRdb D call of TRBD1 is not possible without DNA. The CDR3 has 16 amino acids. This CDR3 reads CASPPQVGGIDYGYTF.

Judged by frequency, this clonotype is medium-sized. The genes are TRBV29-1 and TRBJ2-7; TCRdb calls TRBD2, which cannot be checked without DNA. Germline assignment: CDR1 SQVTM and CDR2 ANQGSEA. CDR3 length: 14 amino acids. The CDR3 loop is CSAVAGRAIYEQYF.

V gene TRBV7-3 combines with J gene TRBJ2-7; no DNA is available, so the TRBD1 call from TCRdb remains unchecked. Looked up from germline, CDR1 is SGHTA and CDR2 is FQGTGA. CDR3 size: 16 residues. CDR3 residues: CASSLYPGTGGHEQYF.

The chain couples TRBV20-1 to TRBJ2-7; absent DNA, TCRdb's TRBD2 call cannot be checked. CDR3 length: 14 residues. Germline V gene lookup returns CDR1 DFQATT and CDR2 SNEGSKA (reference sequence). CDR3: CSAAEGLAVLEQYF.

The chain recombines TRBV7-2 with TRBJ2-1; the TRBD1 assignment by TCRdb is unverifiable without DNA. Germline CDR1 SGHTA, CDR2 FQGNSA. The CDR3 runs to 14 residues. The CDR3 sequence is CASSLSQGFYEQFF.

V gene TRBV14 combines with J gene TRBJ1-1. CDR3 length equals 16 residues. In germline, CDR1 is SGHDN, CDR2 FVKESK. The CDR3 protein is CASIPDGQGLNTEAFF.

The chain has TRBV27 and TRBJ2-3; TCRdb proposes TRBD1, but this gene call is untestable without DNA. This CDR3 is 16 amino acids long. Germline CDR1 and CDR2: MNHEY and SMNVEV (reference sequence). The CDR3 loop reads CASSYDRGRGTDTQYF.

V is TRBV28 and J is TRBJ2-3; TCRdb designates TRBD2, a call that cannot be tested without DNA. The CDR3 is 15 residues long. The V gene's germline CDR1 is MDHEN and CDR2 SYDVKM. The CDR3 here is CASSLGAGASDTQYF.

V gene TRBV11-2 combines with J gene TRBJ2-7. Germline V gene data show CDR1 as SGHAT and CDR2 as FQNNGV. The CDR3 is 17 residues long. The chain's CDR3 is CASSLDQWRTYTYEQYF.

The chain links TRBV7-2 to TRBJ1-2. The germline gives CDR1 SGHTA, CDR2 FQGNSA. This CDR3 region has 14 residues. CDR3 protein: CASSLDHLPYGYTF.

The J gene is TRBJ2-4, the V gene TRBV7-2; the D gene TCRdb calls, TRBD2, cannot be checked with no DNA. Germline CDR1 SGHTA, CDR2 FQGNSA. The CDR3 is made up of 17 amino acids. This chain's CDR3 is CASSKPSGGAYRNIQYF.

The genes are TRBV7-8 and TRBJ2-5; without DNA, the TCRdb call of TRBD1 cannot be checked. The CDR3 sequence is 16 residues long. Germline CDR1 SGHVS, CDR2 FQNEAQ. The CDR3 loop reads CASSIGTGAGEETQYF.